This TCR beta chain was found in a study of T cell clonality in common variable immunodeficiency. CVID and control samples used equivalent genomic DNA input. Here immunoSEQ multiplex PCR was the method, and the copy in TCRdb shows in-frame clones only, minus some. The specimen has some 45,000 clones, none found just once. This clone was seen repeatedly, ten times or more. The antigen is undetermined. The CDR3 end lies 3 residues beyond the end of the read and is filled in from the germline J gene. Each donor provided roughly 4.5 to 8.5 ml of heparinized whole blood. Study-wide findings and caveats: Fewer TCRbeta clones were shared among CVID subjects than controls. CVID patient heterogeneity limited repertoire-clinical complication correlations.

With 3 bases clipped from V and 2 bases from J, the junction kept 7 bases outside the gene matches. From germline, CDR1 is LNHDA and CDR2 SQIVND (reference sequence). The CDR3 is 18 amino acids. The sequencing input was peripheral blood mononuclear cells. The receptor comes from a person aged 18 to 75 in good health. This chain links TRBV19 with TRBJ2-6; TRBD2 aligns across 10 bases. CDR3 protein: CASSIPERGGPGANVLTF. The sequenced CDR3 bases are TGTGCCAGTAGTATTCCTGAGCGGGGGGGCCCTGGGGCCAACGTC.